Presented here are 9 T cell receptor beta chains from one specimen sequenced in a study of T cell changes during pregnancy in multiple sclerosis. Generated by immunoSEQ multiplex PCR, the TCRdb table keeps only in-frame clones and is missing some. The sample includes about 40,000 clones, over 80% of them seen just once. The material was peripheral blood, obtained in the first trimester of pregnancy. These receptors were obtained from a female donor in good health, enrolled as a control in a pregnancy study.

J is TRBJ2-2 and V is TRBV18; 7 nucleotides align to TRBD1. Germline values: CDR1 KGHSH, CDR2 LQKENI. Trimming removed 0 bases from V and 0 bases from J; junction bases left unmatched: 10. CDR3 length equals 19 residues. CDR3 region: CASSPPSRWGQPNTGELFF. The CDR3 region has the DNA TGTGCCAGCTCACCACCTAGTCGCTGGGGACAGCCGAACACCGGGGAGCTGTTTTTT.

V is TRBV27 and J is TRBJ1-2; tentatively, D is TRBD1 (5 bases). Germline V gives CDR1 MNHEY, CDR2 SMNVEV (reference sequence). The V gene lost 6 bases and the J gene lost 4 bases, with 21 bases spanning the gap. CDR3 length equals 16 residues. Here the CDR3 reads CASSPKRGGLGYGYTF. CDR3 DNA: TGTGCCAGCAGCCCGAAGCGGGGGGGGTTAGGCTATGGCTACACCTTC.

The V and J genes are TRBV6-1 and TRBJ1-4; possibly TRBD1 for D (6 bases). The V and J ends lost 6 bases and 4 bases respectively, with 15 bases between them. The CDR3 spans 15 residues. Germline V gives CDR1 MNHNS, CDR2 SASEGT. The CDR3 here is CASRSIQGDNEKLFF. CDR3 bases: TGTGCCAGCAGGTCAATACAGGGCGATAATGAAAAACTGTTTTTT.

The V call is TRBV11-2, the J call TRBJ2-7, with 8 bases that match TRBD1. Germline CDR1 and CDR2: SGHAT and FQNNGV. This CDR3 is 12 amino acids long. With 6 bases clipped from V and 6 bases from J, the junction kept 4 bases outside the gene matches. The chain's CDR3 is CASRGDRFEQYF. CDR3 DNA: TGTGCCAGCAGGGGGGACAGGTTCGAGCAGTACTTC.

The CDR3 DNA reads TGTGCCAGCAGTTACTTATTGACAGGGTCAAATTCACCCCTCCACTTT. It codes for CASSYLLTGSNSPLHF. The J gene is TRBJ1-6, the V gene TRBV6-5; 7 bases align to TRBD1. Germline CDR1 is MNHEY and CDR2 is SVGAGI. Trimming cost V 1 base and J 7 bases; bases outside gene matches: 7. CDR3 length: 16 residues.

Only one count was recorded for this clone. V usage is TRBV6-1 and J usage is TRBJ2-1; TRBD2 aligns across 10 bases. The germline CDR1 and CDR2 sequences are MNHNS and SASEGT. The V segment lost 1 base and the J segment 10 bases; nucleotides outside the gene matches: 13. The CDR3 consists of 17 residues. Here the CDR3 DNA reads TGTGCCAGCAGTGAAGGGGCTCTAGCGGGAGTGTCAGGAGAGCAGTTCTTC. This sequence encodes CASSEGALAGVSGEQFF.

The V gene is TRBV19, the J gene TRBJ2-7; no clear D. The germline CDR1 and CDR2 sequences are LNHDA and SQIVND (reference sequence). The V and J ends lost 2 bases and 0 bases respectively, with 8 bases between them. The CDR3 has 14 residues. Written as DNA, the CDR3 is TGTGCCAGTAGTATATCCCGGAGCTCCTACGAGCAGTACTTC. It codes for CASSISRSSYEQYF.

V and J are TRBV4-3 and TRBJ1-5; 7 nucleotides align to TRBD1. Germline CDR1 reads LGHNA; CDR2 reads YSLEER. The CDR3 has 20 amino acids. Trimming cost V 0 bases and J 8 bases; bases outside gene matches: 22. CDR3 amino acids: CASSQDIPSQRAGGLEPQHF. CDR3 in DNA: TGCGCCAGCAGCCAAGATATCCCATCCCAGAGGGCAGGGGGTCTGGAGCCCCAGCATTTT.

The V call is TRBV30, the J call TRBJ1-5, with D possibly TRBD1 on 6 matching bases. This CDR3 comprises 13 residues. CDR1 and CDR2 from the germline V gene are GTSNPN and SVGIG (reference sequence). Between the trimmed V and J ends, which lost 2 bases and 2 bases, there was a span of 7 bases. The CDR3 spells CAWSKGGNQPQHF. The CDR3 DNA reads TGTGCCTGGAGTAAGGGGGGCAATCAGCCCCAGCATTTT.